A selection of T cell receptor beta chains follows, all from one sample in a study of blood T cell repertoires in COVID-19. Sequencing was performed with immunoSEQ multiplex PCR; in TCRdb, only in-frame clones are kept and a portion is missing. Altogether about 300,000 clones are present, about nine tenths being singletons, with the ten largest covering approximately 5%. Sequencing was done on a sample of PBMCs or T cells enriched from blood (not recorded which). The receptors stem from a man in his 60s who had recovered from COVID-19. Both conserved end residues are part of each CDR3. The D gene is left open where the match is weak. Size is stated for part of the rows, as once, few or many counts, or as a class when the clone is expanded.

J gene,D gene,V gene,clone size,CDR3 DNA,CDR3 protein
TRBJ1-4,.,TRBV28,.,TGTGCCAGCAGTTTTAGGCAGGCAAATGAAAAACTGTTTTTT,CASSFRQANEKLFF
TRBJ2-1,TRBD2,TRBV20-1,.,TGCAGTGCTAGTGCTAGCGGGAGATCCTACAATGAGCAGTTCTTC,CSASASGRSYNEQFF
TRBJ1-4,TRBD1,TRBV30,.,TGTGCCTGGACCCCGGGACAGGCCCGAGAAAAACTGTTTTTT,CAWTPGQAREKLFF
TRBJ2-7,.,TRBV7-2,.,TGTGCCAGCACCTTAGCTAGTCAACCCTACGAGCAGTACTTC,CASTLASQPYEQYF
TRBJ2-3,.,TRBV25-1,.,TGTGCCAGCAGTGATGCGGAGACTAGCACAGATACGCAGTATTTT,CASSDAETSTDTQYF
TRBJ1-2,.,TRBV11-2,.,TGTGCCAGCAGCTTAGGCCGGGTTAACTATGGCTACACCTTC,CASSLGRVNYGYTF
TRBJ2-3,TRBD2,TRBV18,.,TGTGCCAGCTCACCGGGACTAGCGGGCCCAGATACGCAGTATTTT,CASSPGLAGPDTQYF
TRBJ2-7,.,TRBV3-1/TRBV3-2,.,TGTGCCAGCAGCCAAGCTGTGGGGCGTGTCGAGCAGTACTTC,CASSQAVGRVEQYF
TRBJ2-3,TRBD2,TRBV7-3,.,TGTGCCAGCAGATTATCTAGCGGGAGTGCAGATACGCAGTATTTT,CASRLSSGSADTQYF
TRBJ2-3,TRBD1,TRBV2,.,TGTGCCAGCAGTGAACAGGGGGTCACAGATACGCAGTATTTT,CASSEQGVTDTQYF
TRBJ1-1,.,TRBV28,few,TGTGCCAGCAGCCTTTCCCCAGGGCTAGGTGAAGCTTTCTTT,CASSLSPGLGEAFF
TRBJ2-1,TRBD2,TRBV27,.,TGTGCCAGCAGTCCGGGACTAGGTAGGATTGGTGAGCAGTTCTTC,CASSPGLGRIGEQFF
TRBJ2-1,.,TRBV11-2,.,TGTGCCAGCAGCTTGAGCGGAAGCTCCTACAATGAGCAGTTCTTC,CASSLSGSSYNEQFF
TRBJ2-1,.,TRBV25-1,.,TGTGCCAGCAATTCCGGGACTCCGAATGAGCAGTTCTTC,CASNSGTPNEQFF
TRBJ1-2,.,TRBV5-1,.,TGCGCCAGCAGCCAGGGAGGAGGGGATCTCTATGGCTACACCTTC,CASSQGGGDLYGYTF
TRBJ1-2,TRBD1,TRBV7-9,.,TGTGCCAGCAGCATACAGGGGGAGAACTATGGCTACACCTTC,CASSIQGENYGYTF